This T cell receptor beta chain was sequenced in a study of OX40 agonist ivuxolimab in advanced cancers. Across the study: Participants, around 80% male, averaged around 60 years of age, ranging from about 20 to 79.

Trimming cost V 5 bases and J 3 bases; bases outside gene matches: 7. This CDR3 spans 15 amino acids. Looked up from germline, CDR1 is SGHTA and CDR2 is FQGNSA. The investigators sampled blood at baseline, at cycle 4 day 1, and at cycle 7 day 1. Some clones are missing from TCRdb's copy, which holds only in-frame ones; the method was immunoSEQ multiplex PCR. The top ten clones hold 1.5% to 2% of a sample with tens of thousands of clones, 85% of them seen once. The J gene is TRBJ2-7, the V gene TRBV7-2; TRBD1 aligns across 10 bases. This material consisted of CD4+ or CD8+ T cells sorted from blood, taken in a trial of the OX40 agonist ivuxolimab. This sequence was found in an adult with an advanced solid tumor such as melanoma, head and neck, liver or kidney cancer. Here the CDR3 DNA reads TGTGCCAGCAGCGCCGGGACAGGGGAATTCTACGAGCAGTACTTC. Protein product: CASSAGTGEFYEQYF.